The 10 T cell receptor beta chains listed next were all sequenced from one sample in a study of radiation and T cells in renal cell carcinoma. Sequenced by immunoSEQ multiplex PCR; TCRdb stores in-frame clones only, minus some. The sample carries tens of thousands of clones, 82% recorded once. The time point denotes: blood 4 weeks post-SBRT, at nephrectomy. The treatment denotes: 15 Gy SBRT to primary tumor, nephrectomy 4 weeks later. Sequences were derived from blood, sampled from a patient whose treatment included radiotherapy and nephrectomy. The receptors originated from a woman in her 70s with renal cell carcinoma.

The CDR3 region is CASSGQVAGGSYEQYF. CDR3 DNA: TGCGCCAGCAGCGGACAGGTAGCGGGAGGGTCCTACGAGCAGTACTTC. This sequence joins TRBV4-1 and TRBJ2-7; 11 bases map to TRBD2. This CDR3 region has 16 residues. Germline V CDR1 and CDR2: MGHRA, YSYEKL. Trimming took 5 bases from V and 1 from J; bases not matched to a gene: 7.

The rearrangement links TRBV2 to TRBJ2-5, with D possibly matching TRBD1 (5 bases). Trimming pared 4 bases from V and 5 bases from J, leaving 5 bases between. CDR3 length equals 11 residues. Germline V gene lookup returns CDR1 SNHLY and CDR2 FYNNEI. CDR3 in amino acids: CASSAGETQYF. The CDR3 region has the DNA TGTGCCAGCAGTGCAGGGGAGACCCAGTACTTC. Together with reference TRBV2 and TRBJ2-5, the CDR3 gives the full variable domain: EPEVTQTPSHQVTQMGQEVILRCVPISNHLYFYWYRQILGQKVEFLVSFYNNEISEKSEIFDDQFSVERPDGSNFTLKIRSTKLEDSAMYFCASSAGETQYFGPGTRLLVL.

This chain links TRBV27 with TRBJ2-7, with 9 bases identical to TRBD2. V shed 6 bases, J shed 0 bases, and the junction held 6 bases outside the gene matches. The germline V gene encodes CDR1 MNHEY and CDR2 SMNVEV (reference sequence). The CDR3 loop spans 15 amino acids. The CDR3 DNA reads TGTGCCAGCAGGCCCCTAGCGGGACTCTCCTACGAGCAGTACTTC. Protein sequence: CASRPLAGLSYEQYF.

J is TRBJ2-2 and V is TRBV11-2, with TRBD2 identical over 14 bases. The CDR3 covers 17 residues. V dropped 3 bases and J dropped 7; count of bases not matched to a gene: 7. Germline V gene lookup returns CDR1 SGHAT and CDR2 FQNNGV. The CDR3 coding sequence is TGTGCCAGCAGCTTCGCCGGGACTAGCGGGGGTAGCGGGGAGCTGTTTTTT. Amino acid sequence: CASSFAGTSGGSGELFF.

The genes are TRBV6-4 and TRBJ2-1; the match to TRBD2 covers 10 bases. CDR3 length: 18 residues. CDR1 and CDR2 from the germline V gene are MRHNA and SNTAGT. CDR3 loop: CDFSRASIQLAGLQEQFF. For the CDR3, the DNA is TGTGATTTCTCCCGTGCCAGCATACAACTAGCGGGACTCCAGGAGCAGTTCTTC.

The chain uses TRBV9 and TRBJ2-5, with 9 bases that match TRBD1. The V gene end was trimmed by 4 bases and the J gene end by 1 base; junction bases not matched to a gene: 11. This CDR3 comprises 17 residues. CDR1 and CDR2 (germline): SGDLS, YYNGEE. CDR3 residues: CASSTRDRGDLQETQYF. CDR3 DNA sequence: TGTGCCAGCAGCACACGCGACAGGGGGGACCTCCAAGAGACCCAGTACTTC. Based on the CDR3 plus reference TRBV9 and TRBJ2-5, the full variable domain is DSGVTQTPKHLITATGQRVTLRCSPRSGDLSVYWYQQSLDQGLQFLIQYYNGEERAKGNILERFSAQQFPDLHSELNLSSLELGDSALYFCASSTRDRGDLQETQYFGPGTRLLVL.

The gene calls are TRBV6-1 and TRBJ1-5, with D possibly TRBD1 on 5 matching bases. The ends were cut back, 3 bases at V and 3 bases at J, with 12 bases in the middle. CDR1 is MNHNS and CDR2 is SASEGT in the germline V gene. The CDR3 sequence is 15 residues long. This CDR3 reads CASSEGRQNNQPQHF. The CDR3 bases are TGTGCCAGCAGTGAGGGGCGACAGAACAATCAGCCCCAGCATTTT.

The V call is TRBV2, the J call TRBJ1-1; D gene ambiguous. The V gene lost 3 bases and the J gene lost 5 bases, with 7 bases spanning the gap. Germline CDR1 and CDR2: SNHLY and FYNNEI. This CDR3 has 12 residues. The CDR3 is CASSDPGTEAFF. CDR3 nucleotide sequence: TGTGCCAGCAGTGATCCGGGAACTGAAGCTTTCTTT.

The chain links TRBV30 to TRBJ2-1; 15 bases fit TRBD2. V gave up 0 bases and J gave up 0 bases; unmatched junction bases: 3. The CDR3 runs to 18 residues. Germline V lookup: CDR1 GTSNPN, CDR2 SVGIG (reference sequence). The CDR3 protein is CAWSVGTSGRYSYNEQFF. CDR3 bases: TGTGCCTGGAGTGTTGGGACTAGCGGGAGGTACTCCTACAATGAGCAGTTCTTC.

In the case of this clone: At one end the junction does not follow the germline gene, possibly because of a read error. This chain joins TRBV4-2 and TRBJ1-2, with 9 bases lining up with TRBD1. This CDR3 is 20 amino acids long. Germline assignment: CDR1 LGHNA and CDR2 YNFKEQ. The CDR3 nucleotides read TGTGCCAGCACCCAAGATATGATTGGGACAGGGTTGTTTACGGGCTATGGCTACACCTTC. This gives the protein CASTQDMIGTGLFTGYGYTF.